This record looks at one T cell receptor (beta chain) sequence and its context. The antigen remains unidentified. The sample comes from a study of T cell responses to AZD1222 COVID-19 vaccine. Study results and caveats: Unmutated variant regions are reportedly the target of nearly half of TCRs that are spike-specific.

Repertoires were generated with immunoSEQ multiplex PCR, while TCRdb's copy carries only in-frame clones and drops some. The sample has roughly 150,000 clones, approximately 91% seen once. The CDR3 totals 11 residues. Germline V gives CDR1 SNHLY, CDR2 FYNNEI. Trimming removed 7 bases at V and 11 bases at J, with 14 bases between. This chain uses TRBV2 with TRBJ1-1; possible D gene TRBD1, 5 bases. This specimen consisted of peripheral blood, obtained 28 days after the second AZD1222 dose. This clonotype was obtained from an adult who received the AZD1222 COVID-19 vaccine. CDR3 DNA sequence: TGTGCCAGCACTGGGGCGCGGAGGGCTTTCTTT. Translating it yields CASTGARRAFF.